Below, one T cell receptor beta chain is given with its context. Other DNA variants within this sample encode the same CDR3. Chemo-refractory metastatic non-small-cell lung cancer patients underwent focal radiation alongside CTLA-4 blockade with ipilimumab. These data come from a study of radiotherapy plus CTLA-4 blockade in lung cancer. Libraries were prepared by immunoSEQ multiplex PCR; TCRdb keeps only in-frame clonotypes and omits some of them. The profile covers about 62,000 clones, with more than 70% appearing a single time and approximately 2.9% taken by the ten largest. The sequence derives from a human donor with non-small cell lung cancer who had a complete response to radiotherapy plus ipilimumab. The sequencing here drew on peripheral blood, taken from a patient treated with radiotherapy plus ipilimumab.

In DNA form, the CDR3 reads TGCGCCAGCAGCACCGGACAGGGGCGAGAGACCCAGTACTTC. Protein product: CASSTGQGRETQYF. The chain is built from TRBV5-1 and TRBJ2-5; TRBD1 agrees at 9 bases. This CDR3 has 14 residues. Germline trimming cut 4 bases from V and 4 bases from J; bases unmatched to any gene: 5. Germline values: CDR1 SGHRS, CDR2 YFSETQ.